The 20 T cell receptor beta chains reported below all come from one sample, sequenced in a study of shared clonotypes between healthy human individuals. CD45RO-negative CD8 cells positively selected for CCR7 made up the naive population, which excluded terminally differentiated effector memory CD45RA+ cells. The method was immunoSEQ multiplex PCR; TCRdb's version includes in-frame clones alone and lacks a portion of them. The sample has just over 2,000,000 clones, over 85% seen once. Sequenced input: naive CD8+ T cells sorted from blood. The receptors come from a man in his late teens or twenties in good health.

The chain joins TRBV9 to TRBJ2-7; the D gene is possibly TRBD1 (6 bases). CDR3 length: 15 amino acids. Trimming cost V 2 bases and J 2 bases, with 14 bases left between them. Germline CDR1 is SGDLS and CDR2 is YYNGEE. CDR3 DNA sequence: TGTGCCAGCAGCGTTGGGACAACCAGCACCTACGAGCAGTACTTC. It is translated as CASSVGTTSTYEQYF.

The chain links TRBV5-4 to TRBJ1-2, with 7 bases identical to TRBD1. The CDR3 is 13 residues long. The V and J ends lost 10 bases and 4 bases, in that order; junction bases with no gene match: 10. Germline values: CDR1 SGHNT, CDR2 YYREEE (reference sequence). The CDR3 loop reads CALGGPLSYGYTF. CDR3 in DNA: TGTGCCCTAGGGGGCCCCCTCAGCTATGGCTACACCTTC.

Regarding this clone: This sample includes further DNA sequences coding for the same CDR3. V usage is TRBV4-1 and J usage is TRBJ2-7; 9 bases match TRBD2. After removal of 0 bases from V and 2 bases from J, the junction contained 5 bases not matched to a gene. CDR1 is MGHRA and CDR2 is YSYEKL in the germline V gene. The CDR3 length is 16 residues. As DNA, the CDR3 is TGCGCCAGCAGCCAAGAAGGGCTAGCGGGAACCTACGAGCAGTACTTC. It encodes CASSQEGLAGTYEQYF.

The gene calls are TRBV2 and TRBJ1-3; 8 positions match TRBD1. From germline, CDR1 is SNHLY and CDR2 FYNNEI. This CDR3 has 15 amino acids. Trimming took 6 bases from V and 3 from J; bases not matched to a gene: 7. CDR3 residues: CASSATGGSGNTIYF. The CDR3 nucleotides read TGTGCCAGCAGCGCCACAGGGGGAAGTGGAAACACCATATATTTT. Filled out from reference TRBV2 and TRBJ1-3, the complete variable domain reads EPEVTQTPSHQVTQMGQEVILRCVPISNHLYFYWYRQILGQKVEFLVSFYNNEISEKSEIFDDQFSVERPDGSNFTLKIRSTKLEDSAMYFCASSATGGSGNTIYFGEGSWLTVV.

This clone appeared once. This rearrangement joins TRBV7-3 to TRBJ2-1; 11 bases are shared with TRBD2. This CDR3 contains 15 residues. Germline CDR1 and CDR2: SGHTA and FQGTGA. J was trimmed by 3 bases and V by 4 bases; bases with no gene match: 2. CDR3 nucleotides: TGTGCCAGCAGCTCCGGGACTAGCGGCTACAATGAGCAGTTCTTC. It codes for CASSSGTSGYNEQFF.

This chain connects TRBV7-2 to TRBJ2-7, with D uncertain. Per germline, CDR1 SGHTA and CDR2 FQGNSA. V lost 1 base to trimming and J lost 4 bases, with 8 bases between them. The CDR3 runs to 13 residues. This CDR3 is CASSLGHVYEQYF. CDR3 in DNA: TGTGCCAGCAGCTTAGGTCATGTATACGAGCAGTACTTC.

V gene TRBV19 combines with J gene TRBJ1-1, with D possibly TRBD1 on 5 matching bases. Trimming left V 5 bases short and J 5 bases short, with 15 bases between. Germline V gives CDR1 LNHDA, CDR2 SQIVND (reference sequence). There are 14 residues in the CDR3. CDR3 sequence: CASSLLGTGTEAFF. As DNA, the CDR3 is TGTGCCAGTAGTCTACTGGGGACTGGGACTGAAGCTTTCTTT.

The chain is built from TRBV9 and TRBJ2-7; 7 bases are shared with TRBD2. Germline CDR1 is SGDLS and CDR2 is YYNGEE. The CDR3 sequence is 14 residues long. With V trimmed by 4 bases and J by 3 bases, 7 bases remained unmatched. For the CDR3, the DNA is TGTGCCAGCAGCCCCCCTAGCGGAGACTACGAGCAGTACTTC. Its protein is CASSPPSGDYEQYF. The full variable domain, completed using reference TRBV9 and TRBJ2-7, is DSGVTQTPKHLITATGQRVTLRCSPRSGDLSVYWYQQSLDQGLQFLIQYYNGEERAKGNILERFSAQQFPDLHSELNLSSLELGDSALYFCASSPPSGDYEQYFGPGTRLTVT.

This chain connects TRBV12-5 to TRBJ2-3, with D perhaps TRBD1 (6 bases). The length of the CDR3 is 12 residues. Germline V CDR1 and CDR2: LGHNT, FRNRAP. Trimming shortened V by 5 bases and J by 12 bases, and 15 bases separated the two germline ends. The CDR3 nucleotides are TGTGCTAGTGGTCCAAACAGGGACCGCCAGTATTTT. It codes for CASGPNRDRQYF.

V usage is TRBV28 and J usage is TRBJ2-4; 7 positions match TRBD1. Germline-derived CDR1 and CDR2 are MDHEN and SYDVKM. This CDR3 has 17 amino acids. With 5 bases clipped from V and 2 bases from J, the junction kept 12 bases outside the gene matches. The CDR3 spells CASSTNLEQGPKNIQYF. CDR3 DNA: TGTGCCAGCAGTACCAATCTGGAACAGGGGCCCAAAAACATTCAGTACTTC.

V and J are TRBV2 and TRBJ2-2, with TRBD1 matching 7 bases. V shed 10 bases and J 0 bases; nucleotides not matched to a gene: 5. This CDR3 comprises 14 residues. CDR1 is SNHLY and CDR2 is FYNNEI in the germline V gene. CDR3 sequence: CATKGAANTGELFF. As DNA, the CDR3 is TGTGCCACCAAGGGGGCAGCGAACACCGGGGAGCTGTTTTTT.

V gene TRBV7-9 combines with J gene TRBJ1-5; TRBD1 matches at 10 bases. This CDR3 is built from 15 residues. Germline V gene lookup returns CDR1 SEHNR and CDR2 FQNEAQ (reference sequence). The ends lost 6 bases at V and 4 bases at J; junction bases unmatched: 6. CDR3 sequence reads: CASRAGQGLNQPQHF. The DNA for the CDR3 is TGTGCCAGCAGGGCGGGACAGGGGCTTAATCAGCCCCAGCATTTT.

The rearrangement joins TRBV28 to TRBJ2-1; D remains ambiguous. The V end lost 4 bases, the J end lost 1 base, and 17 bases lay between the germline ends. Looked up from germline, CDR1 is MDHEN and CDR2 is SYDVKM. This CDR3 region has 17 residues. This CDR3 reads CASSSLQLTSSYNEQFF. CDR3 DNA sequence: TGTGCCAGCAGTTCCTTACAACTCACCTCTTCCTACAATGAGCAGTTCTTC. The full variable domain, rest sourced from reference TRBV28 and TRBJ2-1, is DVKVTQSSRYLVKRTGEKVFLECVQDMDHENMFWYRQDPGLGLRLIYFSYDVKMKEKGDIPEGYSVSREKKERFSLILESASTNQTSMYLCASSSLQLTSSYNEQFFGPGTRLTVL.

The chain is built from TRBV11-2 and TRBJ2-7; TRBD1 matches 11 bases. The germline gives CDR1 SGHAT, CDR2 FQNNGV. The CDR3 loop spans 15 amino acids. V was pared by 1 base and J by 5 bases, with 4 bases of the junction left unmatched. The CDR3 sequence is CASSLGGTGGDEQYF. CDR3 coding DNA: TGTGCCAGCAGCTTAGGAGGGACAGGGGGGGACGAGCAGTACTTC.

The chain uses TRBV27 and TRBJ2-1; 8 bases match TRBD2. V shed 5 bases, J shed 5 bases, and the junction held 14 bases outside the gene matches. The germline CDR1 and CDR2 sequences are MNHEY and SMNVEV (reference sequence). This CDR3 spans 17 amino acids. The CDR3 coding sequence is TGTGCCAGCAGTCCCCTGTCTCCGGGAGGGAAGAACAATGAGCAGTTCTTC. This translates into CASSPLSPGGKNNEQFF.

CDR3 sequence (DNA): TGTGCCAGCAGCTTCGGGATTGAAGCTTTCTTT. Encoded protein: CASSFGIEAFF. This chain uses TRBV7-9 with TRBJ1-1, with D unclear. The germline gives CDR1 SEHNR, CDR2 FQNEAQ (reference sequence). Trimming left V 3 bases short and J 7 bases short, with 6 bases between. This CDR3 is built from 11 residues.

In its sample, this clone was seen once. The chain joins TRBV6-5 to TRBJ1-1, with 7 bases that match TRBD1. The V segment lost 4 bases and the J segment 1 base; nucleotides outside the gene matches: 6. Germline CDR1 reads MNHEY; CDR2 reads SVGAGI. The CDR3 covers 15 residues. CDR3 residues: CASSSLTGWNTEAFF. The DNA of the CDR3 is TGTGCCAGCAGTTCGCTGACAGGGTGGAACACTGAAGCTTTCTTT.

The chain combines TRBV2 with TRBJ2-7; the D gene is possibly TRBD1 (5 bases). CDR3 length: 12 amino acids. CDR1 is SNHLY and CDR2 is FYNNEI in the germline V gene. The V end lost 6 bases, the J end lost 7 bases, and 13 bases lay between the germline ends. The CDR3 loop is CASRRVGQEQYF. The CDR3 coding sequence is TGTGCCAGCAGACGCGTGGGGCAGGAGCAGTACTTC.

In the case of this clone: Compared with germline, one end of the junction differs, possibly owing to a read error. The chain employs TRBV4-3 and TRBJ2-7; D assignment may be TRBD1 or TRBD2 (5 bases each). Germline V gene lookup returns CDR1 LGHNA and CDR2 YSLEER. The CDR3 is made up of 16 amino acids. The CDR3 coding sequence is TGCGCCAGCAGGCAAGGGGTCGATAGCGAGTCCTACGAGCAGTACTTC. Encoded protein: CASRQGVDSESYEQYF.

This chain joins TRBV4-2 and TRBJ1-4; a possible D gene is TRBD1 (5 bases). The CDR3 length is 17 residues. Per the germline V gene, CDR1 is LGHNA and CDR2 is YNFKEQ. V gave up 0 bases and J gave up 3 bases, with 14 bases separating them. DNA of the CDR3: TGTGCCAGCAGCCAAGATCCCCAGCAGGGACCTAATGAAAAACTGTTTTTT. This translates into CASSQDPQQGPNEKLFF.